This entry lists 27 T cell receptor beta chains sequenced from one sample in a study of regulatory T cells in long-lasting Graves disease. Time point reported: newly diagnosed GD, antithyroid drugs for less than 3 months. RNA from PBMCs was the source of the TCR library. Construction of TCR beta libraries relied on iRepertoire HTBI primers and on Arm-PCR targeting CDR3 regions. TCRdb used MiXCR to reprocess the multiplex PCR reads, holding one entry per CDR3 protein. The sample records 620,000 or so distinct CDR3 sequences, roughly 16% being singletons. The data were also submitted as part of a second study, on T cells in Graves' hyperthyroidism and ophthalmopathy.

Sequenced material: peripheral blood mononuclear cells (PBMCs), taken at new diagnosis, from a patient treated with antithyroid drugs. The source is a woman aged 25 to 39 with Graves disease.

This clonotype has a count of ten or more. This chain connects TRBV28 to TRBJ1-4, with D tentatively TRBD1 (5 bases). The V gene lost 1 base and the J gene lost 8 bases, with 8 bases spanning the gap. Looked up from germline, CDR1 is MDHEN and CDR2 is SYDVKM. The CDR3 has 13 amino acids. The CDR3 coding sequence is TGTGCCAGCAGTTTATTGGGACTCGAAAAACTGTTTTTT. Translated, it gives CASSLLGLEKLFF.

The gene calls are TRBV30 and TRBJ2-1; the D is unclear. The V gene lost 3 bases and the J gene lost 10 bases, with 10 bases spanning the gap. CDR3 size: 11 residues. CDR1 is GTSNPN, CDR2 SVGIG, per germline (reference sequence). The CDR3 sequence: CAWRLKGEQFF. CDR3 sequence (DNA): TGTGCCTGGAGGCTAAAGGGCGAGCAGTTCTTC.

This clonotype has a count of ten or more. The chain joins TRBV7-2 to TRBJ2-5; 15 bases are a match to TRBD2. The germline CDR1 and CDR2 sequences are SGHTA and FQGNSA. The V and J ends lost 5 bases and 5 bases, in that order; junction bases with no gene match: 6. The CDR3 has 16 residues. CDR3 residues: CASSRGLAGGGETQYF. The CDR3 nucleotides read TGTGCCAGCAGCAGAGGACTAGCGGGAGGGGGGGAGACCCAGTACTTC. Filled out from reference TRBV7-2 and TRBJ2-5, the complete variable domain reads GAGVSQSPSNKVTEKGKDVELRCDPISGHTALYWYRQSLGQGLEFLIYFQGNSAPDKSGLPSDRFSAERTGGSVSTLTIQRTQQEDSAVYLCASSRGLAGGGETQYFGPGTRLLVL.

The table lists this clonotype with many counts. V usage is TRBV12-3 or TRBV12-4 and J usage is TRBJ2-7, with D maybe TRBD2 (6 bases). CDR3 length: 13 residues. The V gene lost 4 bases and the J gene lost 6 bases, with 13 bases spanning the gap. CDR3 protein: CASSSRLVREQYF. As DNA, the CDR3 is TGTGCCAGCAGTTCCAGACTAGTCCGCGAGCAGTACTTC.

This clonotype was detected a few times. The V call is TRBV19, the J call TRBJ1-4; D not resolved. V was clipped by 7 bases and J by 7 bases, with 7 bases between them. The CDR3 has 11 residues. The germline CDR1 and CDR2 sequences are LNHDA and SQIVND (reference sequence). Written as DNA, the CDR3 is TGTGCCAGTATGGTGGGTGAAAAACTGTTTTTT. Translation: CASMVGEKLFF.

This clonotype was observed at least ten times. The V call is TRBV2, the J call TRBJ2-2; D assignment may be TRBD1 or TRBD2 (6 bases each). Germline CDR1 reads SNHLY; CDR2 reads FYNNEI. Trimming shortened V by 8 bases and J by 7 bases, and 11 bases separated the two germline ends. The CDR3 runs to 12 residues. The CDR3 is CASLGGIGELFF. CDR3 nucleotide sequence: TGTGCCAGCTTGGGGGGCATCGGGGAGCTGTTTTTT.

This clonotype has just one count. Since a much larger clone is just one base distant, this may be a read error. This chain joins TRBV27 and TRBJ1-5, with D possibly matching TRBD1 (6 bases). The V gene's germline CDR1 is MNHEY and CDR2 SMNVEV (reference sequence). V lost 6 bases and J lost 0, with 15 bases in between. The CDR3 totals 16 residues. The CDR3 DNA sequence: TGTGCCAGCAGCCACCGAGGGGGTACTAGCAATCAGCCCCAGCATTTT. It encodes CASSHRGGTSNQPQHF.

In its sample, this clonotype was seen once. V is TRBV3-1 and J is TRBJ1-4; a possible D gene is TRBD1 (6 bases). Deletions cut 4 bases from V and 4 bases from J, with 10 bases between. CDR1 and CDR2 from the germline V gene are LGHDT and YNNKEL (reference sequence). This CDR3 has 14 amino acids. This CDR3 is CASSLDRRNEKLFF. CDR3 bases: TGTGCCAGCAGCCTTGACAGGCGTAATGAAAAACTGTTTTTT.

This clonotype was found many times. The chain links TRBV2 to TRBJ1-5, with no clear D. The CDR3 consists of 15 residues. The V end was cut by 7 bases, the J end by 0 bases, with 13 bases between. Germline CDR1 is SNHLY and CDR2 is FYNNEI. The CDR3 loop reads CASTPEVLSNQPQHF. DNA of the CDR3: TGTGCCAGCACCCCCGAGGTCCTTAGCAATCAGCCCCAGCATTTT. Combining the CDR3 with reference TRBV2 and TRBJ1-5 gives the whole variable domain EPEVTQTPSHQVTQMGQEVILRCVPISNHLYFYWYRQILGQKVEFLVSFYNNEISEKSEIFDDQFSVERPDGSNFTLKIRSTKLEDSAMYFCASTPEVLSNQPQHFGDGTRLSIL.

This clonotype occurred a few times. V usage is TRBV19 and J usage is TRBJ1-5; 9 nucleotides match TRBD1. The CDR3 totals 17 residues. The ends lost 11 bases at V and 0 bases at J; junction bases unmatched: 14. Per the germline V gene, CDR1 is LNHDA and CDR2 is SQIVND (reference sequence). The CDR3 DNA sequence: TGTGCCCGCATAACGGGACAGGGTGCCAATAGCAATCAGCCCCAGCATTTT. Protein: CARITGQGANSNQPQHF.

This clonotype has ten or more counts. The chain is built from TRBV5-1 and TRBJ2-1; D is undetermined. The germline CDR1 and CDR2 sequences are SGHRS and YFSETQ. The CDR3 loop spans 15 amino acids. V lost 0 bases, J lost 3 bases, and 10 bases lay in between. The CDR3 loop is CASSLGQLNYNEQFF. CDR3 DNA: TGCGCCAGCAGCTTGGGGCAGCTAAACTACAATGAGCAGTTCTTC.

In its sample, this clonotype was seen a few times. V and J are TRBV5-1 and TRBJ2-6; TRBD1 might be the D (6 bases). V gave up 0 bases and J gave up 2 bases, with 27 bases separating them. Germline CDR1 reads SGHRS; CDR2 reads YFSETQ. This CDR3 is built from 22 residues. This CDR3 reads CASSLVRAAPGDTGTGANVLTF. CDR3 DNA: TGCGCCAGCAGCTTGGTTAGGGCAGCCCCTGGCGACACAGGGACTGGGGCCAACGTCCTGACTTTC.

V is TRBV20-1 and J is TRBJ2-7; D possibly corresponds to TRBD2 (5 bases). CDR3 size: 13 residues. The germline gives CDR1 DFQATT, CDR2 SNEGSKA (reference sequence). The V end lost 5 bases, the J end lost 7 bases, and 18 bases lay between the germline ends. The CDR3 here is CSARGRRTGEQYF. The CDR3 DNA reads as TGCAGTGCTCGGGGTAGGCGAACCGGAGAGCAGTACTTC.

CDR3 sequence reads: CSARLLTGTRVRNEQFF. CDR3 nucleotides: TGCAGTGCTAGACTCCTAACCGGGACTAGGGTTCGGAATGAGCAGTTCTTC. The rearrangement joins TRBV20-1 to TRBJ2-7, with 8 nucleotides matching TRBD2. Gene TRBJ2-1 matches the end of the DNA better, so the J call may be wrong. Germline loops: CDR1 DFQATT, CDR2 SNEGSKA (reference sequence). CDR3 length equals 17 residues.

This clonotype was detected only a few times. The chain carries TRBV20-1 and TRBJ2-7; TRBD2 agrees at 7 bases. The CDR3 spans 16 residues. V gave up 2 bases and J gave up 1 base; unmatched junction bases: 11. Germline V gene data show CDR1 as DFQATT and CDR2 as SNEGSKA (reference sequence). CDR3 DNA sequence: TGCAGTGCTAGACCTGCTAGCGGAGACTTATCCTACGAGCAGTACTTC. It yields the protein CSARPASGDLSYEQYF.

This clonotype was counted between two and nine times. Since a much larger clone is just one base distant, this may be a read error. The chain employs TRBV12-3 or TRBV12-4 and TRBJ1-1, with D maybe TRBD1 (5 bases). V was pared by 8 bases and J by 3 bases, with 13 bases between. The CDR3 has 13 residues. CDR3 sequence (DNA): TGTGCCAGCCTACTGACGGGGGACACTGAAGCTTTCTTT. It yields the protein CASLLTGDTEAFF.

This clonotype showed up many times. The chain carries TRBV10-3 and TRBJ2-5; the D call may be TRBD1 or TRBD2 (5 bases each). The germline V gene encodes CDR1 ENHRY and CDR2 SYGVKD. The V gene lost 8 bases and the J gene lost 1 base, with 5 bases spanning the gap. The CDR3 has 11 amino acids. CDR3 amino acids: CAIGTQETQYF. The DNA for the CDR3 is TGTGCCATCGGGACCCAAGAGACCCAGTACTTC.

J is TRBJ2-1 and V is TRBV30; 9 positions match TRBD1. From germline, CDR1 is GTSNPN and CDR2 SVGIG (reference sequence). The CDR3 length is 13 residues. V was clipped by 1 base and J by 7 bases; unmatched bases: 2. DNA for the CDR3: TGTGCCTGGAGTGACGGGACAGGGAATGAGCAGTTCTTC. This codes for CAWSDGTGNEQFF.

This clonotype was observed many times. V gene TRBV19 combines with J gene TRBJ2-6; weak D call: TRBD2 (6 bases). CDR3 length: 18 residues. Germline CDR1 reads LNHDA; CDR2 reads SQIVND (reference sequence). Trimming removed 7 bases from V and 0 bases from J, with 19 bases in between. CDR3 bases: TGTGCCAGTACCGACGGGGGATGGAAGACCTCTGGGGCCAACGTCCTGACTTTC. It encodes CASTDGGWKTSGANVLTF.

This clonotype appeared many times. The chain employs TRBV7-2 and TRBJ2-7; maybe TRBD2 (6 bases). With 2 bases removed from V and 5 bases from J, the gap between germline ends came to 10 bases. CDR3 length: 13 residues. From germline, CDR1 is SGHTA and CDR2 FQGNSA. In nucleotides, the CDR3 is TGTGCCAGCAGCTTACGCGGGATCGACGAGCAGTACTTC. Translating it yields CASSLRGIDEQYF.

This clonotype was seen many times. The chain carries TRBV7-9 and TRBJ2-3, with D tentatively TRBD1 (6 bases). Trimming shortened V by 2 bases and J by 4 bases, and 13 bases separated the two germline ends. The CDR3 is 15 amino acids. Germline loops: CDR1 SEHNR, CDR2 FQNEAQ (reference sequence). The CDR3 region is CASSLSSRGPDTQYF. The CDR3 DNA follows: TGTGCCAGCAGCTTAAGTTCCAGGGGTCCAGATACGCAGTATTTT. Full variable domain (outside the CDR3, taken from reference TRBV7-9 and TRBJ2-3): DTGVSQNPRHKITKRGQNVTFRCDPISEHNRLYWYRQTLGQGPEFLTYFQNEAQLEKSRLLSDRFSAERPKGSFSTLEIQRTEQGDSAMYLCASSLSSRGPDTQYFGPGTRLTVL.

V usage is TRBV4-1 and J usage is TRBJ2-3; D ambiguous. The end of the DNA is better explained by TRBJ2-7, so the J call may be wrong. There are 13 residues in the CDR3. From germline, CDR1 is MGHRA and CDR2 YSYEKL. CDR3 sequence reads: CASSQGVPYEQYF. The CDR3 nucleotides are TGCGCCAGCAGCCAAGGGGTCCCCTACGAGCAGTACTTC.

This clonotype was recorded only once. The chain recombines TRBV6-2 or TRBV6-3 with TRBJ2-2; 16 bases match TRBD2. The CDR3 covers 16 residues. Germline V gene data show CDR1 as MNHEY and CDR2 as SVGEGT. V was clipped by 11 bases and J by 6 bases; unmatched bases: 9. Written as DNA, the CDR3 is TGTGCCGCTGGATTGGGACTAGCGGGAGGGCCCGGGGAGCTGTTTTTT. Translating gives CAAGLGLAGGPGELFF.

This clonotype was found many times. This chain connects TRBV20-1 to TRBJ1-1; D remains unclear. Trimming took off 6 bases at V and 2 bases at J, with 13 bases between the two ends. The CDR3 spans 13 residues. Germline lookup yields CDR1 DFQATT and CDR2 SNEGSKA (reference sequence). The CDR3 DNA follows: TGCAGTGCGTGGACGGAGGCTAACACTGAAGCTTTCTTT. It yields the protein CSAWTEANTEAFF.

This clonotype was seen ten or more times. V usage is TRBV12-3 or TRBV12-4 and J usage is TRBJ2-2, with 7 bases fitting TRBD1. The V and J ends lost 6 bases and 5 bases, in that order; junction bases with no gene match: 18. There are 18 residues in the CDR3. CDR3 protein: CASRNSHRQGSRTGELFF. In nucleotides, the CDR3 is TGTGCCAGCAGGAATTCGCACAGACAGGGATCGAGGACCGGGGAGCTGTTTTTT.

This clonotype showed up many times. The rearrangement links TRBV11-2 to TRBJ2-1; 7 nucleotides agree with TRBD1. The CDR3 consists of 14 residues. J was trimmed by 5 bases and V by 4 bases; bases with no gene match: 5. Germline values: CDR1 SGHAT, CDR2 FQNNGV. In DNA, the CDR3 is TGTGCCAGCAGCTCTAGCAGGGGGAACAATGAGCAGTTCTTC. This sequence encodes CASSSSRGNNEQFF. Based on the CDR3 plus reference TRBV11-2 and TRBJ2-1, the full variable domain is EAGVAQSPRYKIIEKRQSVAFWCNPISGHATLYWYQQILGQGPKLLIQFQNNGVVDDSQLPKDRFSAERLKGVDSTLKIQPAKLEDSAVYLCASSSSRGNNEQFFGPGTRLTVL.

This clonotype was counted ten times or more. This rearrangement joins TRBV2 to TRBJ2-3, with TRBD2 identical over 12 bases. Germline loops: CDR1 SNHLY, CDR2 FYNNEI. The CDR3 covers 16 residues. With 6 bases clipped from V and 0 bases from J, the junction kept 4 bases outside the gene matches. The CDR3 nucleotides are TGTGCCAGCAGAGGACTAGCGGGGTTAAGCACAGATACGCAGTATTTT. It is translated as CASRGLAGLSTDTQYF. Supplemented by reference TRBV2 and TRBJ2-3, the full variable domain reads EPEVTQTPSHQVTQMGQEVILRCVPISNHLYFYWYRQILGQKVEFLVSFYNNEISEKSEIFDDQFSVERPDGSNFTLKIRSTKLEDSAMYFCASRGLAGLSTDTQYFGPGTRLTVL.